This is a list of T cell receptor beta chains from one sample in a study of a mutant IDH1 vaccine in newly diagnosed glioma. These receptors' antigens are unknown. The method was immunoSEQ multiplex PCR; TCRdb's version includes in-frame clones alone and lacks a portion of them. The sample contains roughly 13,000 clones, roughly four fifths of which appear only once. The specimen comprised PBMCs, sampled from a glioma patient whose treatment included an IDH1 peptide vaccine. The receptors here all came from a woman aged 40 to 50 with glioma. CDR3s include the opening cysteine and the closing phenylalanine or tryptophan. D genes are given only for firm matches. Not every row has a clone size; where given, it reads once, few, many or a size class.

. | TRBJ2-7 | TRBV28 | . | CASSLAASYEQYF | TGTGCCAGCAGTTTGGCAGCTTCCTACGAGCAGTACTTC
. | TRBJ2-2 | TRBV6-5 | . | CASGENTGELFF | TGTGCCAGCGGGGAGAACACCGGGGAGCTGTTTTTT
. | TRBJ2-2 | TRBV4-1 | . | CASSHLWGERQGELFF | TGCGCCAGCAGCCATCTATGGGGCGAGAGACAAGGGGAGCTGTTTTTT
. | TRBJ2-2 | TRBV9 | . | CASSVVGGARELFF | TGTGCCAGCAGCGTAGTTGGGGGGGCCCGGGAGCTGTTTTTT
TRBD1 | TRBJ1-1 | TRBV7-9 | . | CASSLDGDSNYLQAFF | TGTGCCAGCAGCTTAGACGGGGACAGCAACTACCTACAAGCTTTCTTT
TRBD2 | TRBJ2-5 | TRBV15 | . | CATSRASGGAFETQYF | TGTGCCACCAGCAGAGCGAGCGGGGGGGCCTTTGAGACCCAGTACTTC
. | TRBJ2-4 | TRBV4-2 | few | CASSPRHGSGIQYF | TGTGCCAGCAGCCCCCGGCATGGGTCCGGCATTCAGTACTTC
. | TRBJ2-7 | TRBV7-2 | . | CASSLRAAYEQYF | TGTGCCAGCAGCTTACGGGCGGCCTACGAGCAGTACTTC
TRBD2 | TRBJ2-7 | TRBV5-5 | . | CASSLVLAGLSYEQYF | TGTGCCAGCAGCTTGGTTCTAGCGGGGCTCTCCTACGAGCAGTACTTC
. | TRBJ2-3 | TRBV6-1 | . | CASSEKGDLAEYF | TGTGCCAGCAGTGAAAAGGGCGATCTCGCGGAGTATTTT
. | TRBJ1-4 | TRBV29-1 | few | CSVEDIRGPNEKLFF | TGCAGCGTTGAAGATATACGGGGGCCTAATGAAAAACTGTTTTTT
. | TRBJ2-1 | TRBV29-1 | . | CSAQGGGEQFF | TGCAGCGCACAAGGGGGAGGGGAGCAGTTCTTC
TRBD2 | TRBJ2-1 | TRBV13 | . | CASSPPGRLAGGPNEQFF | TGTGCCAGCAGCCCCCCCGGCCGACTAGCGGGGGGGCCCAATGAGCAGTTCTTC
. | TRBJ2-3 | TRBV10-3 | . | CAISLTDTQYF | TGTGCCATCAGCCTAACAGATACGCAGTATTTT
. | TRBJ1-1 | TRBV28 | once | CASSWGEIAFF | TGTGCCAGCAGCTGGGGGGAAATAGCTTTCTTT
TRBD2 | TRBJ2-5 | TRBV4-1 | . | CASSQVASGILQETQYF | TGCGCCAGCAGCCAAGTGGCTAGCGGGATTCTCCAAGAGACCCAGTACTTC
. | TRBJ1-5 | TRBV6-4 | . | CASSDSSLRDTSAIYSNQPQHF | TGTGCCAGCAGTGACTCGAGCTTACGGGACACTTCCGCGATTTATAGCAATCAGCCCCAGCATTTT
. | TRBJ1-4 | TRBV28 | . | CASSLRDEKLFF | TGTGCCAGCAGTCTTCGGGACGAAAAACTGTTTTTT
TRBD1 | TRBJ2-7 | TRBV5-1 | . | CASTRDRVDEQYF | TGCGCCAGCACCCGGGACAGGGTGGACGAGCAGTACTTC
. | TRBJ2-7 | TRBV6-1 | . | CASILGPSSYEQYF | TGTGCCAGCATCCTCGGGCCCAGCTCCTACGAGCAGTACTTC
TRBD1 | TRBJ1-2 | TRBV9 | . | CASSDRGKRDGYTF | TGTGCCAGCAGCGACAGGGGAAAGCGCGATGGCTACACCTTC
. | TRBJ1-1 | TRBV9 | once | CASSVADRTEAFF | TGTGCCAGCAGCGTAGCTGACAGGACTGAAGCTTTCTTT
. | TRBJ1-2 | TRBV5-6 | few | CASSPDSFYGYTF | TGTGCCAGCAGCCCCGACAGCTTCTATGGCTACACCTTC
. | TRBJ1-5 | TRBV7-9 | few | CASAVYENQPQHF | TGTGCCAGCGCCGTCTACGAGAATCAGCCCCAGCATTTT
. | TRBJ1-4 | TRBV4-1 | . | CASSRSPKEKLFF | TGCGCCAGCAGCCGTTCTCCGAAAGAAAAACTGTTTTTT
. | TRBJ2-7 | TRBV2 | . | CASIRGVNEQYF | TGTGCCAGCATTAGGGGAGTAAACGAGCAGTACTTC
. | TRBJ1-5 | TRBV2 | few | CASSEIGQFFNQPQHF | TGTGCCAGCAGTGAAATTGGCCAGTTCTTCAATCAGCCCCAGCATTTT
. | TRBJ2-1 | TRBV5-5 | . | CASSPIGDDYNEQFF | TGTGCCAGCAGCCCCATCGGTGACGACTACAATGAGCAGTTCTTC
TRBD1 | TRBJ2-1 | TRBV7-9 | . | CASRTTGGAAGNEQFF | TGTGCCAGCCGGACCACAGGGGGCGCGGCGGGGAATGAGCAGTTCTTC
. | TRBJ2-1 | TRBV7-2 | . | CASSPQGSSYNEQFF | TGTGCCAGCAGCCCCCAGGGGAGCTCCTACAATGAGCAGTTCTTC
. | TRBJ1-5 | TRBV6-1 | . | CASTLNYDQPQHF | TGTGCCAGCACCCTAAATTATGATCAGCCCCAGCATTTT
TRBD1 | TRBJ2-5 | TRBV28 | . | CASSPPAGGPQETQYF | TGTGCCAGCAGTCCACCCGCAGGGGGCCCCCAAGAGACCCAGTACTTC
TRBD1 | TRBJ2-1 | TRBV19 | . | CASRFGTDNEQFF | TGTGCCAGTAGGTTCGGGACAGACAATGAGCAGTTCTTC
. | TRBJ1-1 | TRBV6-5 | . | CASIKTGWELQAFF | TGTGCCAGCATTAAAACAGGGTGGGAACTTCAAGCTTTCTTT